These T cell receptor beta chains were read from a single sample in a study of cytomegalovirus exposure and HLA in healthy donors. Data came from immunoSEQ multiplex PCR; TCRdb stores just in-frame clones and leaves some out. The sample lists around 31,000 clones; 50% to 75% were seen once. The sample consisted of PBMCs. These receptor sequences come from a male donor in good health and CMV-seropositive. The CDR3 runs from the conserved cysteine through the conserved F or W. The order of the fields is D gene, clone size, V gene, J gene, CDR3 DNA, CDR3 protein. The D gene is left open where the match is weak. The size field is filled for only some rows; it gives once, few, many or a size class.

D gene: .
clone size: .
V gene: TRBV19
J gene: TRBJ1-2
CDR3 DNA: TGTGCCAGTAGTTTCAAGAACCTATATGGCTACACCTTC
CDR3 protein: CASSFKNLYGYTF

D gene: .
clone size: .
V gene: TRBV2
J gene: TRBJ1-1
CDR3 DNA: TGTGCCAGCAGTGCCACAGGGATGAACACTGAAGCTTTCTTT
CDR3 protein: CASSATGMNTEAFF

D gene: TRBD1
clone size: .
V gene: TRBV6-1
J gene: TRBJ1-2
CDR3 DNA: TGTGCCAGCACCAGGGACAGTGTTTATGGCTACACCTTC
CDR3 protein: CASTRDSVYGYTF

D gene: TRBD1
clone size: .
V gene: TRBV9
J gene: TRBJ1-2
CDR3 DNA: TGTGCCAGCAGCCCAAACAGGGGCTATGGCTACACCTTC
CDR3 protein: CASSPNRGYGYTF

D gene: .
clone size: .
V gene: TRBV5-1
J gene: TRBJ2-3
CDR3 DNA: TGCGCCAGCAGCCCACTAAGTACAGATACGCAGTATTTT
CDR3 protein: CASSPLSTDTQYF

D gene: TRBD1
clone size: .
V gene: TRBV7-9
J gene: TRBJ2-7
CDR3 DNA: TGTGCCAGCAGCCCCCGGACAGGAGCCTACGAGCAGTACTTC
CDR3 protein: CASSPRTGAYEQYF

D gene: .
clone size: .
V gene: TRBV6-6
J gene: TRBJ1-5
CDR3 DNA: TGTGCCAGTGGGAAGTGGGGGGATCAGCCCCAGCATTTT
CDR3 protein: CASGKWGDQPQHF

D gene: .
clone size: .
V gene: TRBV28
J gene: TRBJ1-1
CDR3 DNA: TGTGCCGCAACTCCTTTTGGGCGGGGGGCTGAAGCTTTCTTT
CDR3 protein: CAATPFGRGAEAFF

D gene: .
clone size: few
V gene: TRBV11-3
J gene: TRBJ2-2
CDR3 DNA: TGTGCCAGCAGCTTACCCAGGGATGTCGGGGAGCTGTTTTTT
CDR3 protein: CASSLPRDVGELFF

D gene: .
clone size: few
V gene: TRBV19
J gene: TRBJ1-1
CDR3 DNA: TGTGCCAGTAAAATGGGGGCCTCGAACACTGAAGCTTTCTTT
CDR3 protein: CASKMGASNTEAFF

D gene: TRBD2
clone size: .
V gene: TRBV6-5
J gene: TRBJ2-1
CDR3 DNA: TGTGCCAGCAGTACCGCTAGCGGGAGGATAGATGAGCAGTTCTTC
CDR3 protein: CASSTASGRIDEQFF

D gene: .
clone size: .
V gene: TRBV30
J gene: TRBJ1-4
CDR3 DNA: TGTGCCTGGAGTAGTGACAGTCGGGAAAAACTGTTTTTT
CDR3 protein: CAWSSDSREKLFF

D gene: TRBD1
clone size: .
V gene: TRBV7-3
J gene: TRBJ1-2
CDR3 DNA: TGTGCCAGCAGCCTAGGGCCGGGACAGGTCTATGGCTACACCTTC
CDR3 protein: CASSLGPGQVYGYTF

D gene: .
clone size: few
V gene: TRBV6-5
J gene: TRBJ2-7
CDR3 DNA: TGTGCCAGCAGTCGAGGGACATTCTCCTACGAGCAGTACTTC
CDR3 protein: CASSRGTFSYEQYF

D gene: .
clone size: once
V gene: TRBV18
J gene: TRBJ1-2
CDR3 DNA: TGTGCCAGCTCCACAACCCCTCGGGTGTTCGACTATGGCTACACCTTC
CDR3 protein: CASSTTPRVFDYGYTF

D gene: .
clone size: .
V gene: TRBV2
J gene: TRBJ1-1
CDR3 DNA: TGTGCCAGCATGCGTAGAGGGATCTGGGCTTTCTTT
CDR3 protein: CASMRRGIWAFF

D gene: .
clone size: .
V gene: TRBV5-1
J gene: TRBJ1-1
CDR3 DNA: TGCGCCAGCAGCTTTCGGGAGGAAGCTTTCTTT
CDR3 protein: CASSFREEAFF

D gene: TRBD2
clone size: .
V gene: TRBV7-2
J gene: TRBJ2-6
CDR3 DNA: TGTGCCAGCAGCTTAGATGGGGGGGGAGCGCCCGGGGCCAACGTCCTGACTTTC
CDR3 protein: CASSLDGGGAPGANVLTF

D gene: TRBD1
clone size: .
V gene: TRBV5-1
J gene: TRBJ1-1
CDR3 DNA: TGCGCCAGCAGCATGCAGGGGGCAAGTGGCACTGAAGCTTTCTTT
CDR3 protein: CASSMQGASGTEAFF

D gene: TRBD2
clone size: .
V gene: TRBV5-5
J gene: TRBJ2-5
CDR3 DNA: TGTGCCAGCAGCAAGGGACTAGCGCGAGAGACCCAGTACTTC
CDR3 protein: CASSKGLARETQYF

D gene: TRBD2
clone size: .
V gene: TRBV6-1
J gene: TRBJ2-7
CDR3 DNA: TGTGCCAGCAGTGAGGCCAGCGGGATAGAGGGCTACGAGCAGTACTTC
CDR3 protein: CASSEASGIEGYEQYF

D gene: .
clone size: .
V gene: TRBV5-6
J gene: TRBJ2-2
CDR3 DNA: TGTGCCAGCAGCTCAAACCTAGCGCCCGGGGAGCTGTTTTTT
CDR3 protein: CASSSNLAPGELFF

D gene: .
clone size: once
V gene: TRBV9
J gene: TRBJ2-2
CDR3 DNA: TGTGCCAGCAGCCCAAGGGGGGACAGGAACACCGGGGAGCTGTTTTTT
CDR3 protein: CASSPRGDRNTGELFF

D gene: .
clone size: .
V gene: TRBV7-3
J gene: TRBJ1-2
CDR3 DNA: TGTGCCAGCAGTTCCGACCGGGGCTATGGCTACACCTTC
CDR3 protein: CASSSDRGYGYTF

D gene: TRBD1
clone size: .
V gene: TRBV4-1
J gene: TRBJ1-2
CDR3 DNA: TGCGCCAGCAGCCGTGGGACAGGGGAAGGGTATGGCTACACCTTC
CDR3 protein: CASSRGTGEGYGYTF

D gene: .
clone size: .
V gene: TRBV10-3
J gene: TRBJ1-4
CDR3 DNA: TGTGCCATCAGTGGTGATGCGGGGGAAAAACTGTTTTTT
CDR3 protein: CAISGDAGEKLFF

D gene: .
clone size: .
V gene: TRBV7-8
J gene: TRBJ1-2
CDR3 DNA: TGTGCCAGCAGCCCCCGAGCAGGGGATATCTATGGCTACACCTTC
CDR3 protein: CASSPRAGDIYGYTF

D gene: TRBD1
clone size: .
V gene: TRBV10-3
J gene: TRBJ2-7
CDR3 DNA: TGTGCCATCAGTGACCCCCCCCCTGGACAGGGCGGCGAGCAGTACTTC
CDR3 protein: CAISDPPPGQGGEQYF

D gene: TRBD2
clone size: .
V gene: TRBV7-6
J gene: TRBJ2-1
CDR3 DNA: TGTGCCAGCAGCTTAGAACTAGCGGGAGGGCTGAATGAGCAGTTCTTC
CDR3 protein: CASSLELAGGLNEQFF

D gene: TRBD2
clone size: .
V gene: TRBV18
J gene: TRBJ2-1
CDR3 DNA: TGTGCCAGCTCACGTAGCGGGAGAAGTGGGAATGAGCAGTTCTTC
CDR3 protein: CASSRSGRSGNEQFF

D gene: .
clone size: .
V gene: TRBV7-3
J gene: TRBJ2-2
CDR3 DNA: TGTGCCAGCAGCTTAAGAGGAGTGGGGGCCCCAAAGGAACGGCTTTCTATCACCGGGGAGCTGTTTTTT
CDR3 protein: CASSLRGVGAPKERLSITGELFF

D gene: TRBD1
clone size: .
V gene: TRBV5-1
J gene: TRBJ1-4
CDR3 DNA: TGCGCCAGCAGCTTTGGCGCGGGACAGGGGGGTGAAAAACTGTTTTTT
CDR3 protein: CASSFGAGQGGEKLFF

D gene: .
clone size: .
V gene: TRBV10-3
J gene: TRBJ1-5
CDR3 DNA: TGTGCCATCAGTGAGTCGACTCGGGCAGGTGGGGCGTCCCAGCATTTT
CDR3 protein: CAISESTRAGGASQHF

D gene: TRBD1
clone size: .
V gene: TRBV6-5
J gene: TRBJ1-2
CDR3 DNA: TGTGCCAGCAGTTACTCACAGGGGGTTCCTTATGGCTACACCTTC
CDR3 protein: CASSYSQGVPYGYTF

D gene: TRBD1
clone size: .
V gene: TRBV25-1
J gene: TRBJ1-3
CDR3 DNA: TGTGCCAGCAGTCCCCGGACAGGAGGTAACACCATATATTTT
CDR3 protein: CASSPRTGGNTIYF

D gene: .
clone size: .
V gene: TRBV9
J gene: TRBJ2-6
CDR3 DNA: TGTGCCAGCAGCGTGGTACAGGGAAGCGGGGCCAACGTCCTGACTTTC
CDR3 protein: CASSVVQGSGANVLTF

D gene: TRBD2
clone size: few
V gene: TRBV7-2
J gene: TRBJ2-2
CDR3 DNA: TGTGCCAGCAGCACTATAGCGGGCTACGGGGAGCTGTTTTTT
CDR3 protein: CASSTIAGYGELFF

D gene: TRBD1
clone size: .
V gene: TRBV19
J gene: TRBJ1-5
CDR3 DNA: TGTGCCAGTAGTATACGTACAGGGGGCAGCAATCAGCCCCAGCATTTT
CDR3 protein: CASSIRTGGSNQPQHF

D gene: .
clone size: .
V gene: TRBV18
J gene: TRBJ2-5
CDR3 DNA: TGTGCCAGCTCGGCGGGCTTACAAGAGACCCAGTACTTC
CDR3 protein: CASSAGLQETQYF